Each of the 8 T cell receptor beta chains below was sequenced from the same sample in a study of cytomegalovirus exposure and HLA in healthy donors. The PCR was carried out with 60 Vbeta primers and 13 Jbeta primers. The data were produced by immunoSEQ multiplex PCR, yet TCRdb's version contains in-frame clones alone and is incomplete. Here the sample spans 100,000 to 150,000 clones, approximately 85% being singletons. The sequencing sample was made of PBMCs. The receptors here all came from a male donor in good health and CMV-seropositive.

The V gene is TRBV10-3, the J gene TRBJ2-2; no reliable D call. There are 12 residues in the CDR3. Germline V gene sequence: CDR1 ENHRY, CDR2 SYGVKD. Trimming took 2 bases from V and 6 from J, leaving 4 bases between them. The CDR3 nucleotides read TGTGCCATCAGTGAGGGGCCCGGGGAGCTGTTTTTT. It yields the protein CAISEGPGELFF.

The chain joins TRBV7-2 to TRBJ2-5; 8 bases are shared with TRBD2. The DNA end is more similar to TRBJ2-7, so the J call may be wrong. Looked up from germline, CDR1 is SGHTA and CDR2 is FQGNSA. This CDR3 has 15 residues. CDR3 DNA sequence: TGTGCCAGCAGCTTAGTCCAAGCGGGAGATGGCGAGCAGTACTTC. It codes for CASSLVQAGDGEQYF.

The chain joins TRBV21-1 to TRBJ2-7; the D call in the table, TRBD2, was not verified against the DNA. TRBV21-1 is listed as a pseudogene. The CDR3 runs to 15 residues. The CDR3 DNA sequence: TGTGCCAGCAGCAAACCCCGGGGAGGGGTGAACGAGCAGTACTTC. Translation gives CASSKPRGGVNEQYF.

The chain links TRBV18 to TRBJ2-5, with 15 bases fitting TRBD2. V lost 3 bases to trimming and J lost 4 bases; unmatched junction nucleotides: 9. CDR1 and CDR2 from the germline V gene are KGHSH and LQKENI. The CDR3 extends over 18 amino acids. The CDR3 region has the DNA TGTGCCAGCTCACCGTGGACTAGCGGGAGGGCCGGTTCAGAGACCCAGTACTTC. Encoded protein: CASSPWTSGRAGSETQYF.

The chain joins TRBV5-4 to TRBJ2-5; 8 bases map to TRBD2. Germline V gene lookup returns CDR1 SGHNT and CDR2 YYREEE (reference sequence). The CDR3 totals 17 residues. J gave up 1 base and V 4 bases, and 12 bases lay outside the gene matches. DNA of the CDR3: TGTGCCAGCAGCGGGGTCGGGGGGGGCTGGGGCCAAGAGACCCAGTACTTC. Translation: CASSGVGGGWGQETQYF.

V gene TRBV28 combines with J gene TRBJ1-5, with 10 nucleotides matching TRBD1. From germline, CDR1 is MDHEN and CDR2 SYDVKM. After removal of 5 bases from V and 0 bases from J, the junction contained 4 bases not matched to a gene. The CDR3 contains 16 residues. DNA of the CDR3: TGTGCCAGCAGTCCATGGGACAGGGGTAGCAATCAGCCCCAGCATTTT. This translates into CASSPWDRGSNQPQHF.

The chain employs TRBV10-3 and TRBJ2-7; the match to TRBD2 covers 7 bases. V was clipped by 2 bases and J by 5 bases; unmatched bases: 6. This CDR3 region has 14 residues. The germline CDR1 and CDR2 sequences are ENHRY and SYGVKD. In DNA form, the CDR3 reads TGTGCCATCAGTGAGGGGCGGGAGCGCAACGAGCAGTACTTC. Amino acids: CAISEGRERNEQYF.

The chain's CDR3 is CASSTDREVPEQYF. The CDR3 DNA reads TGTGCCAGCAGTACGGACAGGGAGGTTCCCGAGCAGTACTTC. V usage is TRBV28 and J usage is TRBJ2-7; 8 positions match TRBD1. The CDR3 runs 14 residues. Losses at the gene ends were 5 bases for V and 6 bases for J; bases not matched to a gene: 9. Per the germline V gene, CDR1 is MDHEN and CDR2 is SYDVKM.